Below, 30 T cell receptor beta chains from the same sample are listed, as sequenced in a study of T cell responses to AZD1222 COVID-19 vaccine. The protocol was immunoSEQ multiplex PCR, while the TCRdb copy is restricted to in-frame clones and leaves out a portion. The table has over 120,000 clones, 85% to 95% seen once; the top ten hold over 7.5%. Material: peripheral blood, obtained on day 0 of AZD1222 vaccination. Source of these receptors: an adult in good health.

The chain is built from TRBV9 and TRBJ1-6, with a tentative D call TRBD1 (5 bases). The CDR3 runs to 14 residues. Trimming removed 4 bases at V and 7 bases at J, with 12 bases between. Germline V lookup: CDR1 SGDLS, CDR2 YYNGEE. CDR3 sequence reads: CASSPGRENSPLHF. The CDR3 DNA sequence: TGTGCCAGCAGCCCGGGACGCGAGAATTCACCCCTCCACTTT.

This rearrangement joins TRBV3-1 (or the pseudogene TRBV3-2) to TRBJ1-1; TRBD1 aligns across 7 bases. The germline CDR1 and CDR2 sequences are LGHDT and YNNKEL (reference sequence). This CDR3 has 16 residues. V dropped 1 base and J dropped 0; count of bases not matched to a gene: 5. The CDR3 coding sequence is TGTGCCAGCAGCCAAGTACCACAGGGGATGAACACTGAAGCTTTCTTT. Translated, it gives CASSQVPQGMNTEAFF.

This rearrangement joins TRBV25-1 to TRBJ2-3, with 7 bases lining up with TRBD2. The CDR3 is made up of 13 amino acids. Trimming at V came to 1 base and at J to 12 bases, leaving 7 bases not matched to a gene. The germline V gene encodes CDR1 MGHDK and CDR2 SYGVNS. This chain's CDR3 is CASSELVGLPQYF. In nucleotides, the CDR3 is TGTGCCAGCAGTGAATTAGTGGGACTACCTCAGTATTTT.

This chain connects TRBV2 to TRBJ1-2; possibly TRBD1 for D (5 bases). Germline CDR1 SNHLY, CDR2 FYNNEI. Deletions cut 11 bases from V and 8 bases from J, with 18 bases between. This CDR3 contains 12 residues. The CDR3 spells CAGTASYRGYTF. CDR3 in DNA: TGTGCCGGGACCGCATCGTATCGAGGCTACACCTTC. The full variable domain, rest sourced from reference TRBV2 and TRBJ1-2, is EPEVTQTPSHQVTQMGQEVILRCVPISNHLYFYWYRQILGQKVEFLVSFYNNEISEKSEIFDDQFSVERPDGSNFTLKIRSTKLEDSAMYFCAGTASYRGYTFGSGTRLTVV.

This clone was found once. The CDR3 reads CSVEDWVLWGSGNTEAFF. CDR3 in DNA: TGCAGCGTTGAAGATTGGGTCCTTTGGGGATCGGGAAACACTGAAGCTTTCTTT. The genes are TRBV29-1 and TRBJ1-1; D gene uncertain. CDR3 length: 18 residues. V was cut by 0 bases and J by 2 bases, with 22 bases left in between. Germline V gene data show CDR1 as SQVTM and CDR2 as ANQGSEA.

The chain uses TRBV24-1 and TRBJ2-1; 16 bases match TRBD2. This CDR3 is built from 16 residues. CDR1 is KGHDR, CDR2 SFDVKD, per germline. The trim removed 7 bases at V and 8 bases at J, leaving 7 bases unmatched. In DNA form, the CDR3 reads TGTGCCACCAGCGCCGGGACTAGCGGGGGGGCAGATGAGCAGTTCTTC. Encoded protein: CATSAGTSGGADEQFF.

The gene calls are TRBV27 and TRBJ2-2; 9 nucleotides line up with TRBD1. The CDR3 consists of 21 residues. Germline CDR1 is MNHEY and CDR2 is SMNVEV (reference sequence). The V and J ends lost 5 bases and 0 bases, in that order; junction bases with no gene match: 19. For the CDR3, the DNA is TGTGCCAGCAGTCCAACCCCACCGGGACAGGGCCCTTTAACGAACACCGGGGAGCTGTTTTTT. Protein sequence: CASSPTPPGQGPLTNTGELFF.

The CDR3 DNA reads TGTGCCAGCAGCAAACAGGGGTACAATTCACCCCTCCACTTT. This encodes CASSKQGYNSPLHF. The chain is built from TRBV27 and TRBJ1-6, with TRBD1 identical over 7 bases. Germline V gene lookup returns CDR1 MNHEY and CDR2 SMNVEV (reference sequence). J lost 7 bases, V lost 6 bases, and 6 bases had no gene match. The CDR3 has 14 amino acids.

The genes are TRBV15 and TRBJ2-3, with D tentatively TRBD2 (5 bases). Trimming pared 0 bases from V and 3 bases from J, leaving 10 bases between. This CDR3 comprises 15 residues. Germline CDR1 LNHNV, CDR2 YYDKDF (reference sequence). The CDR3 DNA reads TGTGCCACCAGCAGAGATGGCGGGTCTACAGATACGCAGTATTTT. This encodes CATSRDGGSTDTQYF.

This chain joins TRBV6-6 and TRBJ1-5; a possible D gene is TRBD1 (5 bases). CDR1 and CDR2 from the germline V gene are MNHNY and SVGAGI (reference sequence). Trimming took off 7 bases at V and 2 bases at J, with 12 bases between the two ends. The CDR3 runs to 14 residues. CDR3 DNA: TGTGCCAGCACCAGGGATAATGGCAATCAGCCCCAGCATTTT. Encoded protein: CASTRDNGNQPQHF.

The chain is built from TRBV3-1 (or the pseudogene TRBV3-2) and TRBJ1-3; D not certain. The germline V gene encodes CDR1 LGHDT and CDR2 YNNKEL (reference sequence). The V and J ends lost 0 bases and 0 bases respectively, with 9 bases between them. This CDR3 spans 16 amino acids. The CDR3 spells CASSQDSGSSGNTIYF. The CDR3 nucleotides read TGTGCCAGCAGCCAAGATTCCGGATCCTCTGGAAACACCATATATTTT.

This chain joins TRBV27 and TRBJ2-7; 7 nucleotides line up with TRBD2. V lost 0 bases to trimming and J lost 5 bases; unmatched junction nucleotides: 1. This CDR3 comprises 13 residues. The germline CDR1 and CDR2 sequences are MNHEY and SMNVEV (reference sequence). The CDR3 coding sequence is TGTGCCAGCAGTTTATCCGGGGGGAACGAGCAGTACTTC. Translated: CASSLSGGNEQYF.

This clone was seen once. The chain recombines TRBV4-3 with TRBJ2-3; 9 nucleotides agree with TRBD2. The CDR3 contains 17 residues. Germline V gene sequence: CDR1 LGHNA, CDR2 YSLEER. The J segment lost 7 bases and the V segment lost 3 bases, leaving 14 bases of the junction unmatched. CDR3 protein: CASSQDDSGGALHTQYF. The CDR3 DNA reads as TGCGCCAGCAGCCAGGATGATAGCGGGGGAGCCTTGCATACGCAGTATTTT.

The rearrangement uses TRBV19 and TRBJ1-4, with TRBD1 as a possible D gene (5 bases). CDR1 is LNHDA, CDR2 SQIVND, per germline (reference sequence). Trimming cost V 6 bases and J 7 bases, with 18 bases left between them. This CDR3 has 15 amino acids. CDR3 coding DNA: TGTGCCAGTAGCAGGGCAGGCCAGCGGGCTGAAAAACTGTTTTTT. As protein: CASSRAGQRAEKLFF.

The V and J genes are TRBV10-3 and TRBJ2-2; unclear D gene. Between the trimmed V and J ends, which lost 0 bases and 6 bases, there was a span of 11 bases. From germline, CDR1 is ENHRY and CDR2 SYGVKD. The CDR3 consists of 15 residues. CDR3 sequence (DNA): TGTGCCATCAGTGAGTCGAATCTGGATCCCGGGGAGCTGTTTTTT. Protein: CAISESNLDPGELFF.

This chain connects TRBV12-3 or TRBV12-4 to TRBJ2-2, with D possibly TRBD1 on 6 matching bases. This CDR3 spans 13 amino acids. With 2 bases removed from V and 5 bases from J, the gap between germline ends came to 6 bases. CDR3 bases: TGTGCCAGCAGTTTAACAGGGACCGGGGAGCTGTTTTTT. Its protein is CASSLTGTGELFF.

This chain links TRBV4-3 with TRBJ2-3; D uncertain. The V and J ends lost 0 bases and 7 bases respectively, with 14 bases between them. This CDR3 has 15 residues. CDR1 LGHNA and CDR2 YSLEER come from the germline V gene. CDR3 DNA: TGCGCCAGCAGCCAAGAGTCCCCCCCGAGGCATACGCAGTATTTT. It yields the protein CASSQESPPRHTQYF.

The chain has TRBV6-1 and TRBJ1-5; D is unclear. V was clipped by 3 bases and J by 5 bases, with 2 bases between them. The CDR3 totals 11 residues. Germline V lookup: CDR1 MNHNS, CDR2 SASEGT. Here the CDR3 reads CASSDHQPQHF. CDR3 bases: TGTGCCAGCAGTGATCATCAGCCCCAGCATTTT.

The chain uses TRBV18 and TRBJ1-1; no clear D gene. The V gene lost 4 bases and the J gene lost 7 bases, with 13 bases spanning the gap. The CDR3 consists of 13 residues. Germline values: CDR1 KGHSH, CDR2 LQKENI. The CDR3, as DNA: TGTGCCAGCTCACGAATTGAAAAAAGTGAAGCTTTCTTT. This translates into CASSRIEKSEAFF.

This chain uses TRBV28 with TRBJ1-1; D unresolved. This CDR3 contains 16 residues. Germline CDR1 MDHEN, CDR2 SYDVKM. V was trimmed by 2 bases and J by 0 bases, leaving 13 bases between them. The CDR3: CASSLNGPVMNTEAFF. As DNA, the CDR3 is TGTGCCAGCAGTTTAAACGGGCCGGTGATGAACACTGAAGCTTTCTTT.

This clone appeared once. The chain joins TRBV30 to TRBJ1-6; D gene ambiguous. CDR3 length: 14 amino acids. V lost 0 bases, J lost 10 bases, and 13 bases lay in between. Germline CDR1 is GTSNPN and CDR2 is SVGIG (reference sequence). CDR3 residues: CAWSVSRARSPLHF. In DNA, the CDR3 is TGTGCCTGGAGTGTATCTCGGGCGAGATCACCCCTCCACTTT. The full variable domain, rest sourced from reference TRBV30 and TRBJ1-6, is SQTIHQWPATLVQPVGSPLSLECTVEGTSNPNLYWYRQAAGRGLQLLFYSVGIGQISSEVPQNLSASRPQDRQFILSSKKLLLSDSGFYLCAWSVSRARSPLHFGNGTRLTVT.

The rearrangement links TRBV30 to TRBJ1-1; D perhaps matches TRBD1 (5 bases). The V end was cut by 3 bases, the J end by 11 bases, with 13 bases between. CDR1 is GTSNPN and CDR2 is SVGIG in the germline V gene (reference sequence). The CDR3 runs to 11 residues. The CDR3 nucleotides read TGTGCCTGGAGGGACGGGGGGGTGGCTTTCTTT. Protein sequence: CAWRDGGVAFF.

The CDR3 region is CASSEVGWEAFF. The CDR3 region has the DNA TGTGCCAGCAGTGAAGTGGGCTGGGAAGCTTTCTTT. The genes are TRBV2 and TRBJ1-1, with D unresolved. The germline V gene has CDR1 SNHLY and CDR2 FYNNEI. The CDR3 has 12 residues. The V gene lost 1 base and the J gene lost 8 bases, with 8 bases spanning the gap.

The rearrangement links TRBV2 to TRBJ1-2, with D tentatively TRBD1 (6 bases). The CDR3 consists of 15 residues. Germline V gene data show CDR1 as SNHLY and CDR2 as FYNNEI. The V end was cut by 6 bases, the J end by 4 bases, with 18 bases between. In DNA form, the CDR3 reads TGTGCCAGCAGCAGTGATCGTCGGGGGGCCTATGGCTACACCTTC. It encodes CASSSDRRGAYGYTF. Filled out from reference TRBV2 and TRBJ1-2, the complete variable domain reads EPEVTQTPSHQVTQMGQEVILRCVPISNHLYFYWYRQILGQKVEFLVSFYNNEISEKSEIFDDQFSVERPDGSNFTLKIRSTKLEDSAMYFCASSSDRRGAYGYTFGSGTRLTVV.

The rearrangement joins TRBV20-1 to TRBJ2-7; 7 bases align to TRBD1. The J segment lost 3 bases and the V segment lost 3 bases, leaving 8 bases of the junction unmatched. The CDR3 has 14 amino acids. CDR1 is DFQATT and CDR2 is SNEGSKA in the germline V gene (reference sequence). DNA for the CDR3: TGCAGTGCTAGTGACGACAGGGTGGTCTACGAGCAGTACTTC. Its protein product is CSASDDRVVYEQYF.

The chain joins TRBV7-9 to TRBJ1-4; maybe TRBD1 (6 bases). The germline gives CDR1 SEHNR, CDR2 FQNEAQ (reference sequence). CDR3 size: 15 residues. The germline V and J ends were trimmed by 5 bases and 8 bases, with 18 bases remaining between them. The CDR3 sequence: CASSRTQGLSEKLFF. Here the CDR3 DNA reads TGTGCCAGCAGCCGAACGCAGGGGTTAAGCGAAAAACTGTTTTTT.

The V call is TRBV3-1 (or the pseudogene TRBV3-2), the J call TRBJ2-7; 11 bases are shared with TRBD1. The CDR3 extends over 14 amino acids. Germline assignment: CDR1 LGHDT and CDR2 YNNKEL (reference sequence). Trimming took 11 bases from V and 3 from J; bases not matched to a gene: 9. Here the CDR3 DNA reads TGTGCCCGGGGGGACAGGGGGGTAGGCTACGAGCAGTACTTC. Protein product: CARGDRGVGYEQYF.

V gene TRBV24-1 combines with J gene TRBJ2-5; maybe TRBD2 (6 bases). The length of the CDR3 is 13 residues. V was cut by 7 bases and J by 4 bases, with 12 bases left in between. CDR1 KGHDR and CDR2 SFDVKD come from the germline V gene. CDR3 protein: CATRRHGGETQYF. The CDR3 DNA reads TGTGCCACCAGAAGACACGGGGGAGAGACCCAGTACTTC.

The gene calls are TRBV18 and TRBJ1-2; D is unresolved. Germline assignment: CDR1 KGHSH and CDR2 LQKENI. The CDR3 runs to 16 residues. The V and J ends lost 0 bases and 4 bases respectively, with 15 bases between them. DNA for the CDR3: TGTGCCAGCTCACCACCGGTCGAAGTGAGGCGCTATGGCTACACCTTC. It encodes CASSPPVEVRRYGYTF.

The chain is built from TRBV7-9 and TRBJ2-7; perhaps TRBD1 as D (5 bases). The CDR3 length is 15 residues. From germline, CDR1 is SEHNR and CDR2 FQNEAQ (reference sequence). V was shortened by 1 base and J by 4 bases, with 14 bases between the two germline ends. The CDR3 is CASSLDQGLFYEQYF. CDR3 DNA sequence: TGTGCCAGCAGCTTAGATCAGGGTCTGTTTTACGAGCAGTACTTC.